A selection of T cell receptor beta chains follows, all from one sample in a study of blood T cells in healthy people across ages. Using its own MiXCR run on the 5' RACE reads, TCRdb lists one record per CDR3 protein. The data contain under 800,000 distinct CDR3 sequences, approximately 21% of them singletons. The sample comprised blood. Receptors were obtained from a man aged 65 to 79 in good health. Both conserved end residues are part of each CDR3. The order of the fields is J gene, V gene, CDR3 protein.

TRBJ2-5	TRBV20-1	CSAQIGALAETQYF
.	TRBV2	CASSREREGNEQFF
TRBJ2-3	TRBV20-1	CSAPEGSTDTQYF
TRBJ2-4	TRBV27	CASSPLAGGRAKNIQYF
TRBJ2-5	TRBV11-2	CASSPSNRGDETQYF
.	TRBV7-2	CASSLSGGHTLGEQYF
TRBJ1-2	TRBV6-5	CASSYLTGAGGYTF
TRBJ2-1	TRBV20-1	CSATLSGRSYNEQFF
TRBJ1-2	TRBV15	CATSRDLGSGGYTF
TRBJ2-7	TRBV20-1	CSARDRRSSYEQYF
TRBJ1-4	TRBV4-1	CASSQGGQHEKLFF
.	TRBV5-1	CASSSDREGGEQFF
TRBJ1-2	TRBV20-1	CSARNGGYTF
TRBJ1-6	TRBV6-6	CASRFGDSSPLHF
TRBJ2-1	TRBV30	CAWSVQRQGNEQFF
TRBJ1-5	TRBV20-1	CSASGTVHNQPQHF
TRBJ2-2	TRBV7-9	CASSLQGTGELFF
TRBJ2-5	TRBV19	CASSTASSLADQYF
TRBJ1-1	TRBV6-1	CASHGQVGGTEAFF
.	TRBV12-3/TRBV12-4	CASSFGDSGEYEQYF
TRBJ1-5	TRBV29-1	CSVADGRSNQPQHF
TRBJ2-7	TRBV6-1	CASSEWGQGAYEQYF
TRBJ2-4	TRBV20-1	CSARRPDGGNIQYF
TRBJ2-3	TRBV20-1	CSARDRAGSTDTQYF
TRBJ2-1	TRBV3-1	CASSQAGTSAYNEQFF
TRBJ2-5	TRBV20-1	CSARVLRRAWETQYF
TRBJ2-1	TRBV3-1	CASSQDGGEVGDNEQFF
TRBJ1-2	TRBV3-1	CASSQGGRAYGYTF
TRBJ2-3	TRBV7-2	CASSLARVGPDTQYF
.	TRBV20-1	CSARVVAGASEQFF
TRBJ2-3	TRBV20-1	CSAREGRDLSGNTQYF
TRBJ2-7	TRBV5-6	CASSLFGGSYEQYF
TRBJ2-5	TRBV5-1	CASSLRDPQETQYF
.	TRBV20-1	CSVLSPRSYEQYF
TRBJ2-3	TRBV3-1	CASSLSRDRWEKADTQYF
TRBJ2-5	TRBV6-5	CASSTGDYLETQYF
TRBJ2-3	TRBV4-3	CASSQDLPIPQYF